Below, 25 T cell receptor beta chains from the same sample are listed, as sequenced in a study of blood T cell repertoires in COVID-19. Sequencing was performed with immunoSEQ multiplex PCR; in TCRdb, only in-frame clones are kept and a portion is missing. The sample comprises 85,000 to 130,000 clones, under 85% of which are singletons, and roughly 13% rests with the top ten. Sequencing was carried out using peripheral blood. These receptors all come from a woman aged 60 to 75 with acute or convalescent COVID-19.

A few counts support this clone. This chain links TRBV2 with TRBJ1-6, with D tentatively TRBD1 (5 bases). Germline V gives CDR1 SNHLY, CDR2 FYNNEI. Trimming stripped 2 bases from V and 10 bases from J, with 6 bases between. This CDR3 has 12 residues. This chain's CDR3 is CASSERGSPLHF. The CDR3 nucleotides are TGTGCCAGCAGTGAAAGGGGATCACCCCTCCACTTT.

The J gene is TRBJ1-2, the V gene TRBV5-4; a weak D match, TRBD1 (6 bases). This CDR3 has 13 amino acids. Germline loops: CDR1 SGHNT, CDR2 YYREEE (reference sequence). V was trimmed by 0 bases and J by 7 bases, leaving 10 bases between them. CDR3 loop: CASSLVDSPGYTF. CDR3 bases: TGTGCCAGCAGCTTGGTGGACAGCCCTGGCTACACCTTC.

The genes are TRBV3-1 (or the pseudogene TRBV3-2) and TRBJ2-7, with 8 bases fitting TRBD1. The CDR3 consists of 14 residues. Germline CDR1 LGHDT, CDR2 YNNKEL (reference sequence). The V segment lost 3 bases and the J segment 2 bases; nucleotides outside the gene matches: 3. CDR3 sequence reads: CASSHGGQAYEQYF. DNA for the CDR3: TGTGCCAGCAGCCACGGGGGACAGGCCTACGAGCAGTACTTC.

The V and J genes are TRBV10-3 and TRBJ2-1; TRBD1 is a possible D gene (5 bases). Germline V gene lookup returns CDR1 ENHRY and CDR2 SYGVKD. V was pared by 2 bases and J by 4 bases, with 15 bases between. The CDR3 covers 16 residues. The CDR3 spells CAISERQGYGYNEQFF. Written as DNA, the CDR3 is TGTGCCATCAGTGAGAGGCAGGGATACGGTTACAATGAGCAGTTCTTC.

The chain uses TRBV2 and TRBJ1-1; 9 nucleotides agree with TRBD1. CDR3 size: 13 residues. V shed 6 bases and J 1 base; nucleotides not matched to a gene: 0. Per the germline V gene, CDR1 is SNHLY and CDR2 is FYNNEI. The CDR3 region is CASRGQGNTEAFF. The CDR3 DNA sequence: TGTGCCAGCAGGGGACAGGGGAACACTGAAGCTTTCTTT.

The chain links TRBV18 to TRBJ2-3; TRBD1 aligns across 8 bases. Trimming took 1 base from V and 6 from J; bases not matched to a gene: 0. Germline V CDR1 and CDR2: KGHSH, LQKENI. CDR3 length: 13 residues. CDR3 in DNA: TGTGCCAGCTCACCACGACAGGGGGATACGCAGTATTTT. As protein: CASSPRQGDTQYF. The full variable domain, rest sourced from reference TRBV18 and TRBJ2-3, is NAGVMQNPRHLVRRRGQEARLRCSPMKGHSHVYWYRQLPEEGLKFMVYLQKENIIDESGMPKERFSAEFPKEGPSILRIQQVVRGDSAAYFCASSPRQGDTQYFGPGTRLTVL.

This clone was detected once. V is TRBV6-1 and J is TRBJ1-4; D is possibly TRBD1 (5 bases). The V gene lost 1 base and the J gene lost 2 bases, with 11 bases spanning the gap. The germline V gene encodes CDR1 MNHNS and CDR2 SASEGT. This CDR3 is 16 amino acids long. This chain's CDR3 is CASSEGRGWTNEKLFF. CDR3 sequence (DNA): TGTGCCAGCAGTGAAGGACGGGGGTGGACTAATGAAAAACTGTTTTTT.

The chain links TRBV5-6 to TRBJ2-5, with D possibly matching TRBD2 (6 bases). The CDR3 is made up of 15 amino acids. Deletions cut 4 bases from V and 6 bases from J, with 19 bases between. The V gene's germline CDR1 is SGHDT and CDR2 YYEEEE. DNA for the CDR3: TGTGCCAGCAGCCCCATCGGAGGGGAGCCAAAGACCCAGTACTTC. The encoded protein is CASSPIGGEPKTQYF.

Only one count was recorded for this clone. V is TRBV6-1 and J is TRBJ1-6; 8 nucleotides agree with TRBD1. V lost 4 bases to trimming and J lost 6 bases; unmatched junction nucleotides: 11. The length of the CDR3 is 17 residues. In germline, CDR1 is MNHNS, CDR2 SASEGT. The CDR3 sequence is CASSGVQGAYGNSPLHF. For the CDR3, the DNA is TGTGCCAGCAGTGGGGTTCAGGGGGCGTATGGTAATTCACCCCTCCACTTT.

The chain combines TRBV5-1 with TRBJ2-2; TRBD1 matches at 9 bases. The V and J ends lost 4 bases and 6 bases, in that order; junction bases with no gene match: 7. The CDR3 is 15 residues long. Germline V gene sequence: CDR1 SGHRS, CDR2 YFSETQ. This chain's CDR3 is CASSQRQGVSGELFF. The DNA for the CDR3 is TGCGCCAGCAGCCAACGACAGGGGGTATCCGGGGAGCTGTTTTTT.

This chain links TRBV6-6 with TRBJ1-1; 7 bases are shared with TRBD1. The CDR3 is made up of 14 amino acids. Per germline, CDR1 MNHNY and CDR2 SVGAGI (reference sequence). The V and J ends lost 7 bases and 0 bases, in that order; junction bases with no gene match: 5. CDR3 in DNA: TGTGCCAGCACCCGACAGGGATTGAACACTGAAGCTTTCTTT. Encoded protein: CASTRQGLNTEAFF.

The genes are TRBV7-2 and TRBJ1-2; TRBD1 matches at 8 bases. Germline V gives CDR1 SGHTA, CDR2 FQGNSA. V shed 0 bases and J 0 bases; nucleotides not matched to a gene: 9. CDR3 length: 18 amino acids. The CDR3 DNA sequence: TGTGCCAGCAGCTTAGCCGCCGGTGGCAGGGGGCCTAACTATGGCTACACCTTC. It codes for CASSLAAGGRGPNYGYTF.

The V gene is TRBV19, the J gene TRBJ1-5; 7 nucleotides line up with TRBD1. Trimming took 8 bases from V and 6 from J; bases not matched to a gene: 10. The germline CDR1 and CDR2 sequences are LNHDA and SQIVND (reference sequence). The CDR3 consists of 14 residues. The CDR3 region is CASAPTGNRQPQHF. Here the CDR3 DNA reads TGTGCCAGTGCCCCGACAGGGAATCGTCAGCCCCAGCATTTT.

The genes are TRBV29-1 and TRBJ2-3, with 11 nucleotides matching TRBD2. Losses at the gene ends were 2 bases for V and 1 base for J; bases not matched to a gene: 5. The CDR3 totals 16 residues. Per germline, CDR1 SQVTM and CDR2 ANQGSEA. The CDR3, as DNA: TGCAGCGTTGAACGGATAGCGGGAGGGGGCACAGATACGCAGTATTTT. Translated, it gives CSVERIAGGGTDTQYF.

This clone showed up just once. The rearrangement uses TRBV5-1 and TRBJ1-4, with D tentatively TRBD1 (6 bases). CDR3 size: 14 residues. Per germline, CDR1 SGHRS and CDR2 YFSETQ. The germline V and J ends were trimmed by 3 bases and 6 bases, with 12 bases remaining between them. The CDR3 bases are TGCGCCAGCAGCTCAGGACAGTTAGATGAAAAACTGTTTTTT. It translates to CASSSGQLDEKLFF.

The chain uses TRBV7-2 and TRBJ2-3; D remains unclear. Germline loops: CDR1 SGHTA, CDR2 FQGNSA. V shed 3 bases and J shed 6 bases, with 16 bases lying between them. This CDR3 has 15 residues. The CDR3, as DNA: TGTGCCAGCAGCTTGTTCTCTACGCCCGCGGATACGCAGTATTTT. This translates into CASSLFSTPADTQYF.

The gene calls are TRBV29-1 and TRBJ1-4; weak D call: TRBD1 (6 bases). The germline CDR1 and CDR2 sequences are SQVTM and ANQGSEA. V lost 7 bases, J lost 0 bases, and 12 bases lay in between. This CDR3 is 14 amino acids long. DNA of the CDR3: TGCAGCGCAAGGGGGTATGCAACTAATGAAAAACTGTTTTTT. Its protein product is CSARGYATNEKLFF.

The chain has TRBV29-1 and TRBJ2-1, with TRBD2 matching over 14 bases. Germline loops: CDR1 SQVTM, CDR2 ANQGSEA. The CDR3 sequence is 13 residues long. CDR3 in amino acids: CTLRLAGGNEQFF. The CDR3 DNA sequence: TGCACCTTACGACTAGCGGGAGGGAATGAGCAGTTCTTC.

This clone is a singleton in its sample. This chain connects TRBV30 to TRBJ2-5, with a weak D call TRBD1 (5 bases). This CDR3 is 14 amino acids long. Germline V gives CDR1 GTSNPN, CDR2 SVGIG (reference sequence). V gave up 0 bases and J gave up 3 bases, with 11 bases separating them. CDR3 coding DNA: TGTGCCTGGAGTGTAGGACAAACGAAAGAGACCCAGTACTTC. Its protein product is CAWSVGQTKETQYF.

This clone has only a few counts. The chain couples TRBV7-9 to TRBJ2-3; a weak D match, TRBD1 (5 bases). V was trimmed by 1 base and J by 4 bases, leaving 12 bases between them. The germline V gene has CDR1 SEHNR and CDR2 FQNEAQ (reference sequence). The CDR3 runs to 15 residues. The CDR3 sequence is CASSLVQVPSDTQYF. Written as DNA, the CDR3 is TGTGCCAGCAGCTTAGTACAGGTCCCGTCAGATACGCAGTATTTT.

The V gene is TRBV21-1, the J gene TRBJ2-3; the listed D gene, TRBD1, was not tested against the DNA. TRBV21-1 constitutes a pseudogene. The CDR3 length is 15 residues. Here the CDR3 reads CASSKLEQGTDTQYF. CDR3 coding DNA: TGTGCCAGCAGCAAGTTGGAACAGGGCACAGATACGCAGTATTTT.

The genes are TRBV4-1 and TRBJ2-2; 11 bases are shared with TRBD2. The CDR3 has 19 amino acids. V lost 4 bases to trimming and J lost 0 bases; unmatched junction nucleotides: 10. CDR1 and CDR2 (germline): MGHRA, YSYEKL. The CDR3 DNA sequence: TGCGCCAGCAGCCTCGTCCCGGGACTAGCGGTTTCGAACACCGGGGAGCTGTTTTTT. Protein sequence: CASSLVPGLAVSNTGELFF.

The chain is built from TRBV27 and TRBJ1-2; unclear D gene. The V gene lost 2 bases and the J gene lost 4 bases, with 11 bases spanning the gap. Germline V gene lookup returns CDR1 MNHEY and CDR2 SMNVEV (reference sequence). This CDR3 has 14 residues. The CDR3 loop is CASSLGGQPYGYTF. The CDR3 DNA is TGTGCCAGCAGTTTAGGTGGGCAGCCCTATGGCTACACCTTC.

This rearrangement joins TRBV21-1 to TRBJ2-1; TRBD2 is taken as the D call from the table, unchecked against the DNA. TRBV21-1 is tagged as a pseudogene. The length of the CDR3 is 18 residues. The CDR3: CPFRETSGGPFKHNEQFF. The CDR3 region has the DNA TGTCCCTTCCGGGAAACTAGCGGGGGGCCCTTTAAACACAATGAGCAGTTCTTC.

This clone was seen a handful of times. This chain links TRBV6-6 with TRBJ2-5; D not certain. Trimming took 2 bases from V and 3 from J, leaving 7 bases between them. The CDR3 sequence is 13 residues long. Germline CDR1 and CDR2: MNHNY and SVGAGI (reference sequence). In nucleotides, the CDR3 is TGTGCCAGCAGTTACCGTTCCGAAGAGACCCAGTACTTC. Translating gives CASSYRSEETQYF.